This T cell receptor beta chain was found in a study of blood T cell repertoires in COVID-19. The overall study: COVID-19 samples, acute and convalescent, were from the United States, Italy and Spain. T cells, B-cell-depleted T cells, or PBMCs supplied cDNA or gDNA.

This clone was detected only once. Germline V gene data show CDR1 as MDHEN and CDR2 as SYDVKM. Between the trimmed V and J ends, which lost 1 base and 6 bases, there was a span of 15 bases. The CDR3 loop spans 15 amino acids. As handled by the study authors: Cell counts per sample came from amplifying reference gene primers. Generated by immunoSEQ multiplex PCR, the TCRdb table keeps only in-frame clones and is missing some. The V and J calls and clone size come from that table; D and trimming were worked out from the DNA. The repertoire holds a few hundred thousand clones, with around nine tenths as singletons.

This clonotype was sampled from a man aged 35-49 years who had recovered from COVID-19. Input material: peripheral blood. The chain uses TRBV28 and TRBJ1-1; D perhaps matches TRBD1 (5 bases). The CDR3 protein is CASSLSRSRDSEAFF. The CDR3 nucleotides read TGTGCCAGCAGTTTATCCAGGAGTAGGGACTCTGAAGCTTTCTTT.